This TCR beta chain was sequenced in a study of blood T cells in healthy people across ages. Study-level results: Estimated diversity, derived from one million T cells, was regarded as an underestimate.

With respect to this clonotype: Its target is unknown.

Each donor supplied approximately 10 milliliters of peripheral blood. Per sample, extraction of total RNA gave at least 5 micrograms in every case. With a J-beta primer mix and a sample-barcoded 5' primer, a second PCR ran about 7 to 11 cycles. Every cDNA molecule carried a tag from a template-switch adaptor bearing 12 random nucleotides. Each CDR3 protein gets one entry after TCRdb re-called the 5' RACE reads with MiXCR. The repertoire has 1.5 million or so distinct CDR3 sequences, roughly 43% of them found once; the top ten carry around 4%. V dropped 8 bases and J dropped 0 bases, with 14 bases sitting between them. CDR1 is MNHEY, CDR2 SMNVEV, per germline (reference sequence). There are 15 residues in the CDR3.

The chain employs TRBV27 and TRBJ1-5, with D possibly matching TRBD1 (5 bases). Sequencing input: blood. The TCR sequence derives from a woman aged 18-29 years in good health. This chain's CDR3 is CASGTGPHSNQPQHF. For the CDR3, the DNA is TGTGCCAGCGGAACAGGTCCTCATAGCAATCAGCCCCAGCATTTT.